This T cell receptor beta chain was captured in a study of control samples from healthy donors and cancer patients. The assay was immunoSEQ multiplex PCR, and TCRdb's table has in-frame clones only and misses some. The sample gives about 100,000 clones, approximately 90% of which show up once; 7.5% to 10% is in the top ten. This clone was counted a single time. CDR3 length equals 14 residues. V lost 1 base and J 8 bases, leaving 15 bases between the germline ends. Germline V gene lookup returns CDR1 SGHNT and CDR2 YYREEE (reference sequence). This chain uses TRBV5-4 with TRBJ1-2; D unclear. The receptor was derived from a man aged 30 to 39 in good health. Input material: blood. CDR3 nucleotide sequence: TGTGCCAGCAGCTTGTATCACCGGACGGAAGGCTACACCTTC. Residues: CASSLYHRTEGYTF.